A single T cell receptor beta chain is shown here with its context. The entry originates in a study of technical replicates of blood from a few donors. Method: immunoSEQ multiplex PCR; TCRdb's copy keeps in-frame clones and lacks some. The sample comprises tens of thousands of clones, 80% to 90% of which are singletons, and 4% to 6.5% rests with the top ten. In germline, CDR1 is KGHSH, CDR2 LQKENI. Trimming removed 3 bases at V and 4 bases at J, with 12 bases between. The CDR3 is 14 amino acids. This rearrangement joins TRBV18 to TRBJ1-2, with D perhaps matching TRBD1 (6 bases). This receptor was obtained from a human donor in good health. Some clones in this sample may be carry-over from other donors' samples. Specimen: PBMCs. The CDR3 region is CASSPVQGSYGYTF. CDR3 nucleotides: TGTGCCAGCTCACCCGTACAGGGAAGCTATGGCTACACCTTC.